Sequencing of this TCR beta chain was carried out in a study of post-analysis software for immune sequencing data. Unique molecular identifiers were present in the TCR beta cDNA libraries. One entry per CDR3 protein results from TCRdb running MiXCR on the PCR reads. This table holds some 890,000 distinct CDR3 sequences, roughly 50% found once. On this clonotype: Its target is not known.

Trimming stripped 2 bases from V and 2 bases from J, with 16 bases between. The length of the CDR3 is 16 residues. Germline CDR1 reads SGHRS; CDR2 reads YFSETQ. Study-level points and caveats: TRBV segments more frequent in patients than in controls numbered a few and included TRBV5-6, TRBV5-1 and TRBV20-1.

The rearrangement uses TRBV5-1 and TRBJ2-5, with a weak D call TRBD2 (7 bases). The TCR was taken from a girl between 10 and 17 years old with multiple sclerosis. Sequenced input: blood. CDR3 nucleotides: TGCGCCAGCAGCTTCAACTGGGGGGGCCAGCAAGAGACCCAGTACTTC. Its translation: CASSFNWGGQQETQYF. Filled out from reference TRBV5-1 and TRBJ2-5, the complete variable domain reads KAGVTQTPRYLIKTRGQQVTLSCSPISGHRSVSWYQQTPGQGLQFLFEYFSETQRNKGNFPGRFSGRQFSNSRSEMNVSTLELGDSALYLCASSFNWGGQQETQYFGPGTRLLVL.